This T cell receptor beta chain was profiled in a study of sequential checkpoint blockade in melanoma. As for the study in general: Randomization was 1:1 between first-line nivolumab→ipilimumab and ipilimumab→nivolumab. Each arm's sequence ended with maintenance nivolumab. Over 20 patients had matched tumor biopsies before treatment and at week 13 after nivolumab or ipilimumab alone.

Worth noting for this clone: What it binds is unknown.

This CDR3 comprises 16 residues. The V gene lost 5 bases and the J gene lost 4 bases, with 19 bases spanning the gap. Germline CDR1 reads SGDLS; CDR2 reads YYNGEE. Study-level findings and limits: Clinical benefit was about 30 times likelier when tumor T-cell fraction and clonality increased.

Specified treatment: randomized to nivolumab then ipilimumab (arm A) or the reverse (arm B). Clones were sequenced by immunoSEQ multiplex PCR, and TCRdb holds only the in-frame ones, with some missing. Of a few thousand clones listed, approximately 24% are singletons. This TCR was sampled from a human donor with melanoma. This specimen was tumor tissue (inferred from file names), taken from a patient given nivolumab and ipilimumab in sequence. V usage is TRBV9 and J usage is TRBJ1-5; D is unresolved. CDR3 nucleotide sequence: TGTGCCAGCAGTGAAGTGCAGAGCCCTCTGAATCAGCCCCAGCATTTT. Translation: CASSEVQSPLNQPQHF.